One sample yielded the 31 T cell receptor beta chains listed below, sequenced in a study of blood T cell repertoires in COVID-19. TCRdb's table, derived via immunoSEQ multiplex PCR, lists solely in-frame clones and lacks some. This sample has roughly 380,000 clones; about four fifths occur once, and the top ten carry about 1%. The material sequenced was peripheral blood. The source is a human donor with acute or convalescent COVID-19. The donor label of this sample is uncertain.

The CDR3 here is CASRSQGNTEAFF. CDR3 sequence (DNA): TGTGCCAGCAGGTCTCAGGGAAACACTGAAGCTTTCTTT. The rearrangement joins TRBV6-6 to TRBJ1-1; D may be TRBD1 (5 bases). V lost 6 bases and J lost 2, with 10 bases in between. This CDR3 is 13 amino acids long. Germline-derived CDR1 and CDR2 are MNHNY and SVGAGI (reference sequence).

The count of this clone is one. The chain recombines TRBV27 with TRBJ2-7, with 10 bases identical to TRBD2. V lost 7 bases to trimming and J lost 2 bases; unmatched junction nucleotides: 8. Germline CDR1 reads MNHEY; CDR2 reads SMNVEV (reference sequence). The CDR3 has 15 amino acids. CDR3 residues: CASTPLAGDPYEQYF. CDR3 DNA: TGTGCCAGCACTCCTCTAGCGGGGGACCCCTACGAGCAGTACTTC.

The rearrangement joins TRBV2 to TRBJ1-6; D is uncertain. CDR1 and CDR2 from the germline V gene are SNHLY and FYNNEI. This CDR3 is 14 amino acids long. V was trimmed by 3 bases and J by 5 bases, leaving 8 bases between them. CDR3 protein: CASSDTAHNSPLHF. As DNA, the CDR3 is TGTGCCAGCAGTGATACAGCCCATAATTCACCCCTCCACTTT.

The rearrangement uses TRBV5-1 and TRBJ1-3; D remains ambiguous. This CDR3 has 15 residues. V shed 1 base and J shed 0 bases, with 8 bases lying between them. Germline CDR1 and CDR2: SGHRS and YFSETQ. CDR3 in amino acids: CASSLLANSGNTIYF. DNA of the CDR3: TGCGCCAGCAGCTTGTTGGCAAACTCTGGAAACACCATATATTTT.

V and J are TRBV7-2 and TRBJ2-1; 11 bases line up with TRBD2. The CDR3 has 16 amino acids. J lost 4 bases, V lost 3 bases, and 5 bases had no gene match. The germline V gene encodes CDR1 SGHTA and CDR2 FQGNSA. The CDR3: CASSFSGTSGYNEQFF. In nucleotides, the CDR3 is TGTGCCAGCAGCTTCTCCGGGACTAGCGGATACAATGAGCAGTTCTTC.

The V call is TRBV4-1, the J call TRBJ2-5; the D gene is possibly TRBD2 (6 bases). V was clipped by 4 bases and J by 7 bases, with 16 bases between them. This CDR3 is built from 14 residues. Germline-derived CDR1 and CDR2 are MGHRA and YSYEKL. The CDR3 DNA is TGCGCCAGCAGCCTTACGGGCTCAGCGGGGACCCAGTACTTC. Amino acids: CASSLTGSAGTQYF.

The rearrangement links TRBV7-2 to TRBJ2-1; 9 bases align to TRBD2. The germline V gene has CDR1 SGHTA and CDR2 FQGNSA. The CDR3 sequence is 15 residues long. V shed 5 bases and J 9 bases; nucleotides not matched to a gene: 11. The DNA for the CDR3 is TGTGCCAGCAGCAAGCAGCGGGGGGAAGTTGGTGAGCAGTTCTTC. This sequence encodes CASSKQRGEVGEQFF.

The V call is TRBV7-2, the J call TRBJ1-2; D gene uncertain. V lost 2 bases and J lost 5, with 3 bases in between. The length of the CDR3 is 11 residues. Germline CDR1 is SGHTA and CDR2 is FQGNSA. CDR3 sequence (DNA): TGTGCCAGCAGCTTACTTTATGGCTACACCTTC. Translating it yields CASSLLYGYTF.

This sequence joins TRBV6-6 and TRBJ1-2; possible D gene TRBD1, 6 bases. Trimming removed 4 bases at V and 6 bases at J, with 6 bases between. CDR1 is MNHNY and CDR2 is SVGAGI in the germline V gene (reference sequence). CDR3 length equals 11 residues. The CDR3 protein is CASSSGDGYTF. The CDR3 DNA is TGTGCCAGCAGTTCAGGGGATGGCTACACCTTC.

The chain links TRBV30 to TRBJ1-6, with D uncertain. The V end lost 2 bases, the J end lost 9 bases, and 14 bases lay between the germline ends. Per germline, CDR1 GTSNPN and CDR2 SVGIG (reference sequence). There are 14 residues in the CDR3. The CDR3 spells CAWSPDITTSPLHF. CDR3 DNA: TGTGCCTGGAGTCCTGATATCACAACTTCACCCCTCCACTTT.

The V and J genes are TRBV19 and TRBJ1-1; 7 bases match TRBD1. This CDR3 is 13 amino acids long. V was clipped by 6 bases and J by 7 bases; unmatched bases: 8. Germline lookup yields CDR1 LNHDA and CDR2 SQIVND (reference sequence). The CDR3 DNA sequence: TGTGCCAGTAGGGCCGGGACAGCGAGTGAAGCTTTCTTT. It encodes CASRAGTASEAFF.

The chain joins TRBV20-1 to TRBJ1-6, with 8 bases lining up with TRBD1. The CDR3 consists of 16 residues. V lost 6 bases, J lost 0 bases, and 7 bases stayed unmatched. Looked up from germline, CDR1 is DFQATT and CDR2 is SNEGSKA (reference sequence). The CDR3 sequence is CSASTGGSSYNSPLHF. The CDR3 DNA sequence: TGCAGTGCCAGTACAGGGGGAAGCTCCTATAATTCACCCCTCCACTTT.

The chain couples TRBV11-2 to TRBJ1-2; the D gene is possibly TRBD1 (5 bases). This CDR3 region has 15 residues. Germline V gene sequence: CDR1 SGHAT, CDR2 FQNNGV. Trimming cost V 0 bases and J 2 bases, with 10 bases left between them. The CDR3 spells CASSLDRQGNYGYTF. The CDR3 region has the DNA TGTGCCAGCAGCTTAGATCGGCAGGGAAACTATGGCTACACCTTC.

This clone was seen more than once but under ten times. The chain has TRBV10-1 and TRBJ2-1, with 7 bases aligning to TRBD2. Germline V gene sequence: CDR1 WNHNN, CDR2 SYGVQD (reference sequence). J was trimmed by 3 bases and V by 6 bases; bases with no gene match: 8. This CDR3 has 15 amino acids. The CDR3 DNA follows: TGCGCCAGCAGCGGTCCGGGGGGATACTACAATGAGCAGTTCTTC. Translation: CASSGPGGYYNEQFF.

As to this clone: In the same sample, other DNA sequences code for this CDR3. The CDR3 DNA is TGTGCCAGCAGCCTTGGGGGGTTGGCAGATACGCAGTATTTT. It encodes CASSLGGLADTQYF. J is TRBJ2-3 and V is TRBV28; perhaps TRBD2 as D (6 bases). Deletions cut 6 bases from V and 4 bases from J, with 14 bases between. CDR1 and CDR2 from the germline V gene are MDHEN and SYDVKM. CDR3 length equals 14 residues.

The V and J genes are TRBV5-1 and TRBJ2-1; 14 bases agree with TRBD2. V trimming: 4 bases; J trimming: 9 bases; junction bases outside the gene matches: 6. Germline loops: CDR1 SGHRS, CDR2 YFSETQ. The CDR3 is 15 amino acids. The CDR3 here is CASSDGLAGGTEQFF. The CDR3 DNA reads as TGCGCCAGCAGCGACGGACTAGCGGGAGGTACTGAGCAGTTCTTC.

The chain links TRBV5-1 to TRBJ1-6, with 7 bases aligning to TRBD1. Unmatched junction bases numbered 2, after V lost 0 bases and J lost 5 bases. The CDR3 contains 15 residues. The germline CDR1 and CDR2 sequences are SGHRS and YFSETQ. The CDR3 loop reads CASSLGTGHNSPLHF. DNA for the CDR3: TGCGCCAGCAGCTTGGGGACAGGCCATAATTCACCCCTCCACTTT.

The table lists this clone with a count of one. The rearrangement links TRBV24-1 to TRBJ2-1; TRBD2 matches at 10 bases. This CDR3 is built from 18 residues. V was clipped by 4 bases and J by 3 bases; unmatched bases: 11. Per germline, CDR1 KGHDR and CDR2 SFDVKD. The DNA of the CDR3 is TGTGCCACCAGTGACACAGATGCTAGCGGGGGCAACTACAATGAGCAGTTCTTC. Translation gives CATSDTDASGGNYNEQFF.

A note on this clone: Within the sample, other DNA sequences also encode this same CDR3. CDR3 coding DNA: TGTGCCAGCTCACAAGACAGGAAAAACACTGAAGCTTTCTTT. Translated, it gives CASSQDRKNTEAFF. The J gene is TRBJ1-1, the V gene TRBV18, with D perhaps matching TRBD1 (6 bases). Trimming stripped 4 bases from V and 2 bases from J, with 11 bases between. This CDR3 spans 14 amino acids. Germline CDR1 reads KGHSH; CDR2 reads LQKENI.

This clone appeared once. The chain joins TRBV5-1 to TRBJ2-3, with TRBD2 matching 7 bases. The ends lost 6 bases at V and 2 bases at J; junction bases unmatched: 3. Germline CDR1 is SGHRS and CDR2 is YFSETQ. The CDR3 length is 13 residues. The CDR3 spells CASKAGLTDTQYF. The CDR3 region has the DNA TGCGCCAGCAAAGCGGGGCTCACAGATACGCAGTATTTT.

This chain uses TRBV15 with TRBJ1-5, with a possible D match to TRBD1 (5 bases). The CDR3 covers 13 residues. The ends were cut back, 5 bases at V and 5 bases at J, with 10 bases in the middle. Germline values: CDR1 LNHNV, CDR2 YYDKDF (reference sequence). CDR3 nucleotide sequence: TGTGCCACCAGCCTACAGGCCGATCAGCCCCAGCATTTT. Amino acid sequence: CATSLQADQPQHF. Full variable domain (missing parts from reference TRBV15 and TRBJ1-5): DAMVIQNPRYQVTQFGKPVTLSCSQTLNHNVMYWYQQKSSQAPKLLFHYYDKDFNNEADTPDNFQSRRPNTSFCFLDIRSPGLGDTAMYLCATSLQADQPQHFGDGTRLSIL.

The chain is built from TRBV28 and TRBJ1-6, with D unclear. Germline V gene sequence: CDR1 MDHEN, CDR2 SYDVKM. Trimming took 2 bases from V and 1 from J, leaving 15 bases between them. The CDR3 loop spans 18 amino acids. This CDR3 reads CASSLAEGRASYNSPLHF. CDR3 nucleotide sequence: TGTGCCAGCAGTTTAGCGGAGGGTAGGGCTTCCTATAATTCACCCCTCCACTTT.

The rearrangement joins TRBV18 to TRBJ1-1; a possible D gene is TRBD1 (5 bases). Trimming cost V 6 bases and J 0 bases, with 17 bases left between them. This CDR3 spans 16 amino acids. The V gene's germline CDR1 is KGHSH and CDR2 LQKENI. The CDR3 spells CASSRAGTNMNTEAFF. CDR3 DNA sequence: TGTGCCAGCTCCCGAGCGGGGACCAACATGAACACTGAAGCTTTCTTT.

The chain has TRBV6-5 and TRBJ1-5; D is undetermined. Germline V CDR1 and CDR2: MNHEY, SVGAGI. This CDR3 contains 14 residues. Trimming pared 0 bases from V and 4 bases from J, leaving 7 bases between. CDR3 coding DNA: TGTGCCAGCAGTTACTCGGGAGTTAATCAGCCCCAGCATTTT. It specifies CASSYSGVNQPQHF.

This clone was observed a handful of times. The CDR3 nucleotides read TGTGCCAGCAGCCAAGAGGCAGGGGGTACTATAGATACGCAGTATTTT. It codes for CASSQEAGGTIDTQYF. V is TRBV14 and J is TRBJ2-3; 7 nucleotides align to TRBD1. The CDR3 consists of 16 residues. Unmatched junction bases numbered 8, after V lost 0 bases and J lost 5 bases. Germline CDR1 and CDR2: SGHDN and FVKESK.

J is TRBJ2-5 and V is TRBV6-6; TRBD1 matches at 7 bases. After removal of 4 bases from V and 2 bases from J, the junction contained 4 bases not matched to a gene. Germline CDR1 reads MNHNY; CDR2 reads SVGAGI (reference sequence). This CDR3 is 14 amino acids long. The DNA for the CDR3 is TGTGCCAGCAGTTCCGACAGGGCGCAAGAGACCCAGTACTTC. Its protein is CASSSDRAQETQYF.

The rearrangement joins TRBV18 to TRBJ2-5; D might be TRBD1 (6 bases). In germline, CDR1 is KGHSH, CDR2 LQKENI. The V end lost 4 bases, the J end lost 5 bases, and 11 bases lay between the germline ends. There are 13 residues in the CDR3. DNA for the CDR3: TGTGCCAGCTCACTAACAGGGATCGAGACCCAGTACTTC. Its protein product is CASSLTGIETQYF.

The rearrangement links TRBV6-5 to TRBJ2-2; TRBD2 matches at 9 bases. Unmatched junction bases numbered 7, after V lost 6 bases and J lost 5 bases. CDR3 length: 15 residues. CDR1 and CDR2 from the germline V gene are MNHEY and SVGAGI. CDR3 sequence: CASRRSGGRTGELFF. In DNA form, the CDR3 reads TGTGCCAGCAGAAGAAGCGGGGGGCGGACCGGGGAGCTGTTTTTT.

The CDR3 here is CARFQFGYTF. CDR3 sequence (DNA): TGTGCTCGCTTTCAGTTTGGCTACACCTTC. This chain connects TRBV12-5 to TRBJ1-2, with D uncertain. V dropped 11 bases and J dropped 7 bases, with 11 bases sitting between them. The CDR3 loop spans 10 amino acids. The germline CDR1 and CDR2 sequences are LGHNT and FRNRAP.

The table lists this clone with a few counts. This rearrangement joins TRBV6-5 to TRBJ2-7, with a possible D match to TRBD1 (6 bases). This CDR3 has 16 amino acids. Germline CDR1 is MNHEY and CDR2 is SVGAGI. V dropped 4 bases and J dropped 4 bases, with 20 bases sitting between them. Here the CDR3 reads CASSSTGWTLRYEQYF. Here the CDR3 DNA reads TGTGCCAGCAGTTCAACAGGGTGGACCCTGAGGTACGAGCAGTACTTC.

DNA of the CDR3: TGTGCCAGTAAAGTTCAGACCTACGAGCAGTACTTC. This encodes CASKVQTYEQYF. This rearrangement joins TRBV19 to TRBJ2-7, with unresolved D. V dropped 7 bases and J dropped 2 bases, with 9 bases sitting between them. The CDR3 is made up of 12 amino acids. Germline V gene sequence: CDR1 LNHDA, CDR2 SQIVND (reference sequence). Full variable domain (missing parts from reference TRBV19 and TRBJ2-7): DGGITQSPKYLFRKEGQNVTLSCEQNLNHDAMYWYRQDPGQGLRLIYYSQIVNDFQKGDIAEGYSVSREKKESFPLTVTSAQKNPTAFYLCASKVQTYEQYFGPGTRLTVT.